These 8 T cell receptor beta chains came from one sample sequenced in a study of siplizumab effects on memory and regulatory T cells. TCRdb keeps only in-frame clones here, not all; method: immunoSEQ multiplex PCR. Of about 82,000 clones in the sample, over 80% were seen once. Material: Tregs sorted from blood. The receptor set was obtained from a human donor in good health.

The V call is TRBV10-2, the J call TRBJ2-7; 7 bases align to TRBD2. The CDR3 is 12 amino acids. Germline V gene lookup returns CDR1 WSHSY and CDR2 SAAADI. Germline trimming cut 6 bases from V and 4 bases from J; bases unmatched to any gene: 3. The CDR3 DNA reads as TGCGCCAGCAGGCAGGGAGGGTACGAGCAGTACTTC. Residues: CASRQGGYEQYF.

This rearrangement joins TRBV7-9 to TRBJ2-7, with 10 bases lining up with TRBD2. The ends lost 5 bases at V and 2 bases at J; junction bases unmatched: 3. The length of the CDR3 is 14 residues. Germline CDR1 SEHNR, CDR2 FQNEAQ (reference sequence). CDR3 amino acids: CASSILAGAYEQYF. CDR3 nucleotides: TGTGCCAGCAGCATCCTAGCGGGGGCCTACGAGCAGTACTTC.

This sequence joins TRBV18 and TRBJ2-1; 12 nucleotides agree with TRBD2. CDR3 length: 15 amino acids. J lost 8 bases, V lost 6 bases, and 8 bases had no gene match. Germline CDR1 is KGHSH and CDR2 is LQKENI. Here the CDR3 DNA reads TGTGCCAGCTCGCAAGGACTAGCGGGAAACCATGAGCAGTTCTTC. Its translation is CASSQGLAGNHEQFF.

The chain joins TRBV18 to TRBJ2-3; D might be TRBD1 or TRBD2, each matching 5 bases. Germline V gene data show CDR1 as KGHSH and CDR2 as LQKENI. Trimming stripped 0 bases from V and 1 base from J, with 8 bases between. The CDR3 contains 15 residues. CDR3 coding DNA: TGTGCCAGCTCACCACCGGGGGACGGCACAGATACGCAGTATTTT. Translating gives CASSPPGDGTDTQYF.

V is TRBV10-2 and J is TRBJ2-3, with D possibly TRBD1 on 8 matching bases. Germline lookup yields CDR1 WSHSY and CDR2 SAAADI. The CDR3 extends over 15 amino acids. Trimming cost V 3 bases and J 3 bases, with 13 bases left between them. CDR3 coding DNA: TGCGCCAGCAGTGATACAGGGGGAGGGACAGATACGCAGTATTTT. Translated, it gives CASSDTGGGTDTQYF.

The chain is built from TRBV7-9 and TRBJ2-1; 7 bases align to TRBD2. Germline CDR1 is SEHNR and CDR2 is FQNEAQ (reference sequence). J lost 3 bases, V lost 2 bases, and 1 base had no gene match. The CDR3 has 14 amino acids. The CDR3 nucleotides read TGTGCCAGCAGCTTACCGGGGGGCTACAATGAGCAGTTCTTC. As protein: CASSLPGGYNEQFF.

The chain combines TRBV10-3 with TRBJ2-3, with TRBD2 identical over 11 bases. The CDR3 contains 15 residues. CDR1 is ENHRY and CDR2 is SYGVKD in the germline V gene. The J segment lost 3 bases and the V segment lost 4 bases, leaving 3 bases of the junction unmatched. The CDR3 region has the DNA TGTGCCATCAGTGTCTCTAGCGGGAGGACAGATACGCAGTATTTT. This sequence encodes CAISVSSGRTDTQYF.

This clone was detected once. The rearrangement joins TRBV2 to TRBJ1-1; D ambiguous. The CDR3 covers 11 residues. V was clipped by 4 bases and J by 7 bases, with 7 bases between them. In germline, CDR1 is SNHLY, CDR2 FYNNEI. The CDR3 DNA follows: TGTGCCAGCAGTGTGAATAATGAAGCTTTCTTT. Protein sequence: CASSVNNEAFF.